Sequencing of this T cell receptor (beta chain) was carried out in a study of blood T cell repertoires in COVID-19. Turning to the study itself: From the United States, Italy and Spain came samples of acute and convalescent COVID-19. In each case, the material was cDNA or gDNA derived from T cells, B-cell-depleted T cells, or PBMCs.

The study drew participants aged roughly 18 to 95 years from fewer than 30 US areas. Using immunoSEQ multiplex PCR, the repertoire was profiled, and TCRdb retains in-frame clones only, with some absent. This table holds a few hundred thousand clones, roughly 88% found once. CDR1 MDHEN and CDR2 SYDVKM come from the germline V gene. CDR3 length: 15 residues. Germline trimming cut 6 bases from V and 0 bases from J; bases unmatched to any gene: 5. In its sample, this clone was seen many times. Source material: PBMCs or T cells enriched from blood (not recorded which). The TCR sequence derives from a woman aged 40 to 50 with acute COVID-19. The V and J genes are TRBV28 and TRBJ2-1; TRBD2 matches 7 bases. DNA of the CDR3: TGTGCCAGCAGCCATAGCGGGCCCTCCTACAATGAGCAGTTCTTC. This gives the protein CASSHSGPSYNEQFF.